This TCR beta chain was captured by sequencing in a study of OX40 agonist ivuxolimab in advanced cancers. Study-wide results and caveats: CD8+ T cells averaged more expanded clones than CD4+.

Germline V gives CDR1 SGHRS, CDR2 YFSETQ. The length of the CDR3 is 13 residues. V was clipped by 4 bases and J by 9 bases, with 14 bases between them. This clone was seen once. Its specificity is not known. Sequencing was performed with immunoSEQ multiplex PCR; in TCRdb, only in-frame clones are kept and a portion is missing. Among more than 55,000 clones listed, roughly 86% were seen once. Patients were ruled out by autoimmune disease history or systemic immunosuppression. The V and J genes are TRBV5-1 and TRBJ2-1; TRBD2 is a possible D gene (5 bases). This clonotype originated in an adult with an advanced solid tumor such as melanoma, head and neck, liver or kidney cancer. The sequencing used CD4+ or CD8+ T cells sorted from blood, collected in a trial of the OX40 agonist ivuxolimab. Written as DNA, the CDR3 is TGCGCCAGCAGCACAAATAGCGAAGGTGAGCAGTTCTTC. Translation: CASSTNSEGEQFF.